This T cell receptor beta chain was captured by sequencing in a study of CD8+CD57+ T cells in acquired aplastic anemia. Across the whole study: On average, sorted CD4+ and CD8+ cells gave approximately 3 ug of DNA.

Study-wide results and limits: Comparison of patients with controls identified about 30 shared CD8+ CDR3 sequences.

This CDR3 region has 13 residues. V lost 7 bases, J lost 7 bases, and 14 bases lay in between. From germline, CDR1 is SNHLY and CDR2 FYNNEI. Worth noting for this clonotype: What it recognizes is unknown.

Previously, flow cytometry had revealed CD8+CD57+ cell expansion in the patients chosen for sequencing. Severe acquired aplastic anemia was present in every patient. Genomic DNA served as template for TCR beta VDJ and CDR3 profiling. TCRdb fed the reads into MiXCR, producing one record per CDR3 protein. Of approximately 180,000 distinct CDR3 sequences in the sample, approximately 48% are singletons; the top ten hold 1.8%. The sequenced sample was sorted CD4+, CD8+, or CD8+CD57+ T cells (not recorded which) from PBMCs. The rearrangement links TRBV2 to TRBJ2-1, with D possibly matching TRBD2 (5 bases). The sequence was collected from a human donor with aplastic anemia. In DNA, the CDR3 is TGTGCCAGCAAGGTTCTAGCTGGGAATGAGCAGTTCTTC. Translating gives CASKVLAGNEQFF.